A selection of T cell receptor beta chains follows, all from one sample in a study of OX40 agonist ivuxolimab in advanced cancers. Using immunoSEQ multiplex PCR, the repertoire was profiled, and TCRdb retains in-frame clones only, with some absent. Seen here are about 79,000 clones, less than 95% observed once, and the top ten hold 11%. Material: CD4+ or CD8+ T cells sorted from blood, obtained in a trial of the OX40 agonist ivuxolimab. All receptors derive from an adult with an advanced solid tumor such as melanoma, head and neck, liver or kidney cancer. Each CDR3 is given with its conserved first and last residue. D genes are given only for firm matches. The size entry is marked missing in some rows and otherwise reads once, few, many or a size class.

V gene: TRBV6-1; clone size: NA; D gene: NA; J gene: TRBJ1-1; CDR3 protein: CASSETLLGEYTEAFF; CDR3 DNA: TGTGCCAGCAGTGAAACTCTCTTGGGGGAATACACTGAAGCTTTCTTT
V gene: TRBV2; clone size: NA; D gene: NA; J gene: TRBJ1-2; CDR3 protein: CASSDPGSHDYGYTF; CDR3 DNA: TGTGCCAGCAGCGACCCCGGGTCCCACGATTATGGCTACACCTTC
V gene: TRBV11-2; clone size: NA; D gene: TRBD1; J gene: TRBJ1-2; CDR3 protein: CASSPGQGASGYTF; CDR3 DNA: TGTGCCAGCAGTCCAGGGCAGGGGGCAAGTGGCTACACCTTC
V gene: TRBV11-2; clone size: NA; D gene: TRBD2; J gene: TRBJ2-5; CDR3 protein: CASSPVPGGETQYF; CDR3 DNA: TGTGCCAGCAGTCCCGTCCCCGGGGGGGAGACCCAGTACTTC
V gene: TRBV6-5; clone size: NA; D gene: TRBD1; J gene: TRBJ1-1; CDR3 protein: CASSYNFIDRGTEAFF; CDR3 DNA: TGTGCCAGCAGTTACAACTTCATAGACAGGGGCACTGAAGCTTTCTTT
V gene: TRBV27; clone size: NA; D gene: NA; J gene: TRBJ2-7; CDR3 protein: CASSLYQSGEQYF; CDR3 DNA: TGTGCCAGCAGTTTATATCAGTCGGGGGAGCAGTACTTC
V gene: TRBV5-4; clone size: NA; D gene: TRBD2; J gene: TRBJ2-7; CDR3 protein: CASRPSGAAPYEQYF; CDR3 DNA: TGTGCCAGCAGACCCAGCGGGGCAGCGCCCTACGAGCAGTACTTC
V gene: TRBV7-2; clone size: NA; D gene: NA; J gene: TRBJ1-4; CDR3 protein: CASSGHLATNEKLFF; CDR3 DNA: TGTGCCAGCAGCGGACATTTAGCAACTAATGAAAAACTGTTTTTT
V gene: TRBV18; clone size: NA; D gene: NA; J gene: TRBJ1-4; CDR3 protein: CASSPQGSPNEKLFF; CDR3 DNA: TGTGCCAGCTCACCGCAGGGGAGTCCCAATGAAAAACTGTTTTTT
V gene: TRBV9; clone size: NA; D gene: NA; J gene: TRBJ2-1; CDR3 protein: CASSAGSLNEQFF; CDR3 DNA: TGTGCCAGCAGCGCTGGGAGTCTAAATGAGCAGTTCTTC
V gene: TRBV5-1; clone size: NA; D gene: NA; J gene: TRBJ1-1; CDR3 protein: CASSLGGENTEAFF; CDR3 DNA: TGCGCCAGCAGCTTGGGGGGTGAGAACACTGAAGCTTTCTTT
V gene: TRBV9; clone size: NA; D gene: NA; J gene: TRBJ2-2; CDR3 protein: CASSVAHNHNTGELFF; CDR3 DNA: TGTGCCAGCAGCGTAGCCCACAATCATAACACCGGGGAGCTGTTTTTT
V gene: TRBV27; clone size: once; D gene: TRBD1; J gene: TRBJ2-7; CDR3 protein: CASSFGQGQYEQYF; CDR3 DNA: TGTGCCAGCAGTTTCGGACAGGGTCAGTACGAGCAGTACTTC
V gene: TRBV13; clone size: NA; D gene: NA; J gene: TRBJ2-5; CDR3 protein: CASSQGTRRVREQETQYF; CDR3 DNA: TGTGCCAGCAGCCAAGGGACCAGGAGGGTTAGGGAACAAGAGACCCAGTACTTC
V gene: TRBV5-6; clone size: NA; D gene: TRBD1; J gene: TRBJ1-2; CDR3 protein: CASSFIHRGQGGYTF; CDR3 DNA: TGTGCCAGCAGCTTCATTCACAGGGGGCAAGGAGGCTACACCTTC
V gene: TRBV11-1; clone size: NA; D gene: NA; J gene: TRBJ2-1; CDR3 protein: CASSPVGYNEQFF; CDR3 DNA: TGTGCCAGCAGCCCCGTTGGCTACAATGAGCAGTTCTTC
V gene: TRBV2; clone size: NA; D gene: TRBD2; J gene: TRBJ2-4; CDR3 protein: CASTWTSGGINIQYF; CDR3 DNA: TGTGCCAGCACCTGGACTAGCGGGGGCATAAACATTCAGTACTTC
V gene: TRBV29-1; clone size: NA; D gene: NA; J gene: TRBJ2-2; CDR3 protein: CSNPLWTSNTGELFF; CDR3 DNA: TGCAGCAACCCCCTTTGGACAAGCAACACCGGGGAGCTGTTTTTT
V gene: TRBV27; clone size: once; D gene: NA; J gene: TRBJ1-1; CDR3 protein: CASSLGGHLEAFF; CDR3 DNA: TGTGCCAGCAGTTTAGGGGGACACCTTGAAGCTTTCTTT
V gene: TRBV9; clone size: NA; D gene: NA; J gene: TRBJ2-7; CDR3 protein: CASSVDGGLEQYF; CDR3 DNA: TGTGCCAGCAGCGTAGACGGGGGGCTCGAGCAGTACTTC
V gene: TRBV13; clone size: NA; D gene: TRBD1; J gene: TRBJ1-3; CDR3 protein: CASSYGQGVPGNTIYF; CDR3 DNA: TGTGCCAGCAGCTACGGACAGGGGGTGCCCGGAAACACCATATATTTT
V gene: TRBV11-1; clone size: NA; D gene: TRBD1; J gene: TRBJ2-7; CDR3 protein: CASSFWTGGSYEQYF; CDR3 DNA: TGTGCCAGCAGCTTTTGGACAGGGGGCTCCTACGAGCAGTACTTC
V gene: TRBV9; clone size: NA; D gene: NA; J gene: TRBJ2-1; CDR3 protein: CASSAEGYNEQFF; CDR3 DNA: TGTGCCAGCAGCGCGGAGGGCTACAATGAGCAGTTCTTC
V gene: TRBV5-1; clone size: NA; D gene: NA; J gene: TRBJ1-3; CDR3 protein: CASSLGVDSSGNTIYF; CDR3 DNA: TGCGCCAGCAGCTTGGGGGTGGATAGCTCTGGAAACACCATATATTTT
V gene: TRBV7-7; clone size: NA; D gene: TRBD2; J gene: TRBJ2-1; CDR3 protein: CASSLGRVNEQFF; CDR3 DNA: TGTGCTAGCAGCTTAGGGAGGGTCAATGAGCAGTTCTTC
V gene: TRBV29-1; clone size: NA; D gene: NA; J gene: TRBJ1-4; CDR3 protein: CSVEEPLAPRPNEKLFF; CDR3 DNA: TGCAGCGTTGAAGAGCCCCTAGCCCCGAGACCTAATGAAAAACTGTTTTTT
V gene: TRBV7-8; clone size: NA; D gene: NA; J gene: TRBJ2-2; CDR3 protein: CASSLVSYTGELFF; CDR3 DNA: TGTGCCAGCAGCTTAGTTTCTTACACCGGGGAGCTGTTTTTT
V gene: TRBV19; clone size: NA; D gene: TRBD1; J gene: TRBJ1-2; CDR3 protein: CASSMGTGGYGYTF; CDR3 DNA: TGTGCCAGTAGTATGGGGACAGGGGGCTATGGCTACACCTTC
V gene: TRBV19; clone size: NA; D gene: NA; J gene: TRBJ1-1; CDR3 protein: CASSIRPGWAEAFF; CDR3 DNA: TGTGCCAGTAGTATTCGACCCGGGTGGGCTGAAGCTTTCTTT
V gene: TRBV6-5; clone size: NA; D gene: NA; J gene: TRBJ1-2; CDR3 protein: CASSSDSHGYTF; CDR3 DNA: TGTGCCAGCAGTTCCGACAGCCATGGCTACACCTTC
V gene: TRBV27; clone size: NA; D gene: NA; J gene: TRBJ1-2; CDR3 protein: CASSMQAWNYGYTF; CDR3 DNA: TGTGCCAGCAGTATGCAGGCTTGGAACTATGGCTACACCTTC
V gene: TRBV6-1; clone size: NA; D gene: NA; J gene: TRBJ2-2; CDR3 protein: CASSGPIAANTGELFF; CDR3 DNA: TGTGCCAGCAGTGGCCCCATAGCGGCGAACACCGGGGAGCTGTTTTTT
V gene: TRBV11-2; clone size: once; D gene: TRBD2; J gene: TRBJ2-7; CDR3 protein: CASSLLWEGTSYEQYF; CDR3 DNA: TGTGCCAGCAGCTTACTCTGGGAGGGGACGTCCTACGAGCAGTACTTC
V gene: TRBV7-9; clone size: NA; D gene: TRBD1; J gene: TRBJ1-5; CDR3 protein: CASSYTGGDQPQHF; CDR3 DNA: TGTGCCAGCAGCTACACAGGGGGGGATCAGCCCCAGCATTTT
V gene: TRBV5-4; clone size: NA; D gene: TRBD2; J gene: TRBJ2-7; CDR3 protein: CASSLGAGGGYEQYF; CDR3 DNA: TGTGCCAGCAGCTTGGGAGCGGGGGGTGGTTACGAGCAGTACTTC
V gene: TRBV6-5; clone size: once; D gene: NA; J gene: TRBJ2-7; CDR3 protein: CASSYWGGGDYEQYF; CDR3 DNA: TGTGCCAGCAGTTATTGGGGCGGCGGGGACTACGAGCAGTACTTC
V gene: TRBV27; clone size: NA; D gene: TRBD1; J gene: TRBJ1-4; CDR3 protein: CASSLLLPRGVAEKLFF; CDR3 DNA: TGTGCCAGCAGTTTACTCCTACCCAGGGGGGTTGCGGAAAAACTGTTTTTT
V gene: TRBV19; clone size: NA; D gene: NA; J gene: TRBJ1-2; CDR3 protein: CASSIGPAGVNTF; CDR3 DNA: TGTGCCAGTAGTATTGGCCCCGCAGGGGTGAACACCTTC
V gene: TRBV13; clone size: NA; D gene: NA; J gene: TRBJ2-4; CDR3 protein: CASSLAGRAKNIQYF; CDR3 DNA: TGTGCCAGCAGCTTAGCTGGGAGGGCCAAAAACATTCAGTACTTC
V gene: TRBV7-9; clone size: NA; D gene: TRBD1; J gene: TRBJ2-7; CDR3 protein: CASNRGLDEQYF; CDR3 DNA: TGTGCCAGCAACAGGGGGCTCGACGAGCAGTACTTC
V gene: TRBV2; clone size: once; D gene: NA; J gene: TRBJ2-2; CDR3 protein: CASIPRGAGVTGELFF; CDR3 DNA: TGTGCCAGCATTCCCAGAGGGGCAGGGGTCACCGGGGAGCTGTTTTTT
V gene: TRBV5-6; clone size: NA; D gene: NA; J gene: TRBJ1-1; CDR3 protein: CASSSHPREMNTEAFF; CDR3 DNA: TGTGCCAGCAGCTCCCACCCTAGGGAGATGAACACTGAAGCTTTCTTT
V gene: TRBV7-6; clone size: NA; D gene: NA; J gene: TRBJ1-1; CDR3 protein: CASSLGRGNTEAFF; CDR3 DNA: TGTGCCAGCAGCTTAGGACGGGGGAACACTGAAGCTTTCTTT
V gene: TRBV13; clone size: NA; D gene: NA; J gene: TRBJ1-2; CDR3 protein: CASSPTNTRHYGYTF; CDR3 DNA: TGTGCCAGCAGCCCTACAAATACAAGACACTATGGCTACACCTTC
V gene: TRBV21-1; clone size: NA; D gene: NA; J gene: TRBJ1-5; CDR3 protein: CASSKNSSRGKESNQPQHF; CDR3 DNA: TGTGCCAGCAGCAAAAACTCTAGCAGGGGGAAGGAGAGCAATCAGCCCCAGCATTTT